This entry is about one TCR beta chain. Antigen specificity is unknown. The authors ran a second PCR of about 7 to 12 cycles using a sample-barcoded 5' primer and a J-beta primer mix. TCRdb re-called the 5' RACE reads with MiXCR, one entry per CDR3 protein. The repertoire holds hundreds of thousands of distinct CDR3 sequences, about 56% seen once, with roughly 24% in the top ten. The CDR3 has 12 amino acids. Germline CDR1 MDHEN, CDR2 SYDVKM. V shed 6 bases and J shed 4 bases, with 7 bases lying between them. This record comes from a study of blood T cells in healthy people across ages. Study information: There was about one barcoded beta molecule captured by template switching per two T cells.

Notes on the study in general: The recorded TCR beta diversity per million T cells decreased in a roughly linear manner with age. Among long-lived donors, naive CD4+ cells were more numerous and diversity higher than in aged donors.

The chain uses TRBV28 and TRBJ1-5, with D perhaps matching TRBD1 (5 bases). This receptor was identified in a man aged 40-49 years in good health. Sequencing was carried out using blood. This CDR3 is CASSWGNQPQHF. CDR3 sequence (DNA): TGTGCCAGCAGCTGGGGGAATCAGCCCCAGCATTTT.